This T cell receptor (beta chain) was retrieved from a study of T cell responses to AZD1222 COVID-19 vaccine. The method was immunoSEQ multiplex PCR; TCRdb's version includes in-frame clones alone and lacks a portion of them. The sample contains about 110,000 clones, about 90% of which appear only once. This CDR3 spans 15 amino acids. Germline V gene sequence: CDR1 MNHEY, CDR2 SVGAGI. Between the trimmed V and J ends, which lost 2 bases and 3 bases, there was a span of 11 bases. The sequences come from peripheral blood, collected on day 0 of AZD1222 vaccination. The chain carries TRBV6-5 and TRBJ2-1; D is possibly TRBD2 (5 bases). The clonotype originates from an adult in good health. The CDR3 region has the DNA TGTGCCAGCAGTTACGGAGGCCAGCACTACAATGAGCAGTTCTTC. Protein sequence: CASSYGGQHYNEQFF.